The source of this T cell receptor (beta chain) is a study of T cells in Graves' hyperthyroidism and ophthalmopathy. Study-wide background: Upon initial diagnosis and before any treatment, peripheral blood was collected. Study observations and caveats: Ophthalmopathy and stable hyperthyroidism were told apart by a 13 V-J model.

This clonotype has ten or more counts. No antigen is known for it. Ophthalmopathy in the patients scored at least 3 on Clinical Activity Score and at least 4 on NOSPECS grade, lasting under 3 months. Any patient presenting with uncontrolled infection, other autoimmune disease, pregnancy or lactation was left out. Amplification targeted TCR beta CDR3 regions from RNA transcripts. Using the HTBI primer set, a first-round RT-PCR was run on the TCR CDR3. TCRdb re-analysed the multiplex PCR reads in MiXCR, keeping a single row per CDR3 protein. The sample has hundreds of thousands of distinct CDR3 sequences, approximately 14% seen once. Per germline, CDR1 SGHTA and CDR2 FQGNSA. This CDR3 is built from 13 residues. Trimming shortened V by 3 bases and J by 6 bases, and 11 bases separated the two germline ends.

This sequence originates from a man younger than 35 with Graves' ophthalmopathy. The sequenced sample was blood. The J gene is TRBJ1-1, the V gene TRBV7-2, with no clear D. This chain's CDR3 is CASSFRTAAEAFF. CDR3 sequence (DNA): TGTGCCAGCAGCTTTCGGACCGCCGCTGAAGCTTTCTTT.